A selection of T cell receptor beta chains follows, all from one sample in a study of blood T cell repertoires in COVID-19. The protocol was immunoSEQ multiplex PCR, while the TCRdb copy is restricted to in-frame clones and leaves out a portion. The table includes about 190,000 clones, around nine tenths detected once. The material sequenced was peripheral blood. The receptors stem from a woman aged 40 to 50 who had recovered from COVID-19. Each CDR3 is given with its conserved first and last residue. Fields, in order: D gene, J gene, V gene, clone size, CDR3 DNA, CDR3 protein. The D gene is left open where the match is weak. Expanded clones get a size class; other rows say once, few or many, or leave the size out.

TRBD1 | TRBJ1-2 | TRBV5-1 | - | TGCGCCAGCAGCAGCGGACAGGGATGGGATGGCTACACCTTC | CASSSGQGWDGYTF
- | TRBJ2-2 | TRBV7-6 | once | TGTGCCAGCAGCTTAGCAGGGGGTAGCACGCGCACCGGGGAGCTGTTTTTT | CASSLAGGSTRTGELFF
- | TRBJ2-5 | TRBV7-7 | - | TGTGCCAGCAGACCTACCACAGGGGCGGGGGAGACCCAGTACTTC | CASRPTTGAGETQYF
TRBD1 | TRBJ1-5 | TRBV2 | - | TGTGCCAGCAGAGGGACAGGGGCGGGTCAGCCCCAGCATTTT | CASRGTGAGQPQHF
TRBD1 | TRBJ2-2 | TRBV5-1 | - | TGCGCCAGCAGCTTGACAACCGGGACAGACCTTCCCGGGGAGCTGTTTTTT | CASSLTTGTDLPGELFF
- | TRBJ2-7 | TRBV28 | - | TGTGCCAGCAGCCGGCTAGAGAGTGCCGCCCTCCCCTACGAGCAGTACTTC | CASSRLESAALPYEQYF
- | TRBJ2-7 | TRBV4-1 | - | TGCGCCAGCAGCCAAGGAGATCGCAATCCGGGCGAGCAGTACTTC | CASSQGDRNPGEQYF
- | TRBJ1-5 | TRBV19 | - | TGTGCCAGTAGTAACGAGGGCCGGGAGCCCCAGCATTTT | CASSNEGREPQHF
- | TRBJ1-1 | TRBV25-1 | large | TGTGCCAGCAGTGACGGGGGGGTGGACACTGAAGCTTTCTTT | CASSDGGVDTEAFF
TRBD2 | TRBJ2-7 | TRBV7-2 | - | TGTGCCAGCAGCACATACGGGACTAGCGGGAGGCAATACGAGCAGTACTTC | CASSTYGTSGRQYEQYF
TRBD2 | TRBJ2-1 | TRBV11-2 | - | TGTGCCAGCAGCTTGGCTAGCGGGAGGGCCCACAATGAGCAGTTCTTC | CASSLASGRAHNEQFF
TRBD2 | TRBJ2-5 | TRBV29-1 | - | TGCAGCGTGAAGCGGGAGGTTGGAGAGACCCAGTACTTC | CSVKREVGETQYF
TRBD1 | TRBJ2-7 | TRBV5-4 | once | TGTGCCAGCAGCTTTACAGGGGCCGACGAGCAGTACTTC | CASSFTGADEQYF
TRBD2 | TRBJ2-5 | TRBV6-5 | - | TGTGCCAGCAGATTAGCGGGAGGAGAGACCCAGTACTTC | CASRLAGGETQYF
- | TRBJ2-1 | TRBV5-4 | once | TGTGCCAGCAGCTCCGCAACAGGGAACTCCTACAATGAGCAGTTCTTC | CASSSATGNSYNEQFF
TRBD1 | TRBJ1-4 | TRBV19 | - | TGTGCCAGTAGGGGACAGGGGGCAACTAATGAAAAACTGTTTTTT | CASRGQGATNEKLFF
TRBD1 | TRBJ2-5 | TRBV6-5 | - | TGTGCCAGCAAAAATAACAGGGGCTTCCAAGAGACCCAGTACTTC | CASKNNRGFQETQYF
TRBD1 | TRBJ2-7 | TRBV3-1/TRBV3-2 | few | TGTGCCAGCAGCCAAACAGGGGGGTATCCCTACGAGCAGTACTTC | CASSQTGGYPYEQYF
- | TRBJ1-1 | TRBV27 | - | TGTGCCAGCAGTTTAACACAGGGAGACACTGAAGCTTTCTTT | CASSLTQGDTEAFF
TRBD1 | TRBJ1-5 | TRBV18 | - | TGTGCCAGCTCACCTGGGACAGGGGTTCAGCCCCAGCATTTT | CASSPGTGVQPQHF
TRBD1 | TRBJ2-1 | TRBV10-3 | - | TGTGCCATCAGTGACCACCGGGACAGCGGTAATGAGCAGTTCTTC | CAISDHRDSGNEQFF
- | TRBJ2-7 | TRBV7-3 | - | TGTGCCAGCAGCTTAAGACCGACACAGATCTACGAGCAGTACTTC | CASSLRPTQIYEQYF
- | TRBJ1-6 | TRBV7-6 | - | TGTGCCAGCAGCCGAGGACAGAGCATTAATTCACCCCTCCACTTT | CASSRGQSINSPLHF
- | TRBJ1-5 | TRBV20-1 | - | TGCAGTGCTAGTGGAGGGTATAGCAATCAGCCCCAGCATTTT | CSASGGYSNQPQHF
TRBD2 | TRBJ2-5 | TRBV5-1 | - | TGCGCCAGCAGCGGAGGACTAGAGGAGACCCAGTACTTC | CASSGGLEETQYF
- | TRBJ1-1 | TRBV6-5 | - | TGTGCCAGCAGTTACTCTTACGTGGGGGGGAACACTGAAGCTTTCTTT | CASSYSYVGGNTEAFF
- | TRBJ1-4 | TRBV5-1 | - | TGCGCCAGCAGTCCCGGGGGGGAGGCCCCTGAAAAACTGTTTTTT | CASSPGGEAPEKLFF
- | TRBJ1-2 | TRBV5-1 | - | TGCGCCAGCAGCTTGGGAGGGGGAAGAGATGGCTACACCTTC | CASSLGGGRDGYTF
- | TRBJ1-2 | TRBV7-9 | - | TGTGCCATCCCTGACGCCCTCCGGGACATTCTTTATGGCTACACCTTC | CAIPDALRDILYGYTF
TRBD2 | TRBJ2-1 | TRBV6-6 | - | TGTGCCAGCAGGTATGAGCGGGAGGACTACAATGAGCAGTTCTTC | CASRYEREDYNEQFF
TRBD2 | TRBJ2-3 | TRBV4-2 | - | TGTGCCAGCAGCCAAACTAGCGGGAGGGCCGGTGCAGATACGCAGTATTTT | CASSQTSGRAGADTQYF
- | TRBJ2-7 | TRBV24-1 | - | TGTGCCACCAGTGGCATATCCCGGGGAACCTCCTCCTACGAGCAGTACTTC | CATSGISRGTSSYEQYF
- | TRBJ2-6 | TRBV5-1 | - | TGCGCCAGCAGGCCTTCCGATGGCGGGGCCAACGTCCTGACTTTC | CASRPSDGGANVLTF
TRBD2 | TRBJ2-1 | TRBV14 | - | TGTGCCAGCAGCCATTCTGCGGGAGGACGAAATGAGCAGTTCTTC | CASSHSAGGRNEQFF
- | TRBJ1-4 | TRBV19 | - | TGTGCCAGTAGTACTTGGACAGAAAAACTGTTTTTT | CASSTWTEKLFF
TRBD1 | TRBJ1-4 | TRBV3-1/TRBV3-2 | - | TGTGCCAGCAGCCAACACAGGGGGAATCACGAAAAACTGTTTTTT | CASSQHRGNHEKLFF
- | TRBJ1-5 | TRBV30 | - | TGTGCCTTAAGACACGAAAATCAGCCCCAGCATTTT | CALRHENQPQHF
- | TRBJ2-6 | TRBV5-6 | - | TGTGCCAGCGGACGGGGATCTGGGGCCAACGTCCTGACTTTC | CASGRGSGANVLTF